A selection of T cell receptor beta chains follows, all from one sample in a study of OX40 agonist ivuxolimab in advanced cancers. The protocol was immunoSEQ multiplex PCR, while the TCRdb copy is restricted to in-frame clones and leaves out a portion. The table shows 50,000 to 65,000 clones, with over 75% occurring only once. Sequences were derived from CD4+ or CD8+ T cells sorted from blood, sampled in a trial of the OX40 agonist ivuxolimab. The receptor set was obtained from an adult with an advanced solid tumor such as melanoma, head and neck, liver or kidney cancer. Each CDR3 is given with its conserved first and last residue. D genes are given only for firm matches. Clone size is shown for a subset of rows, as once, few, many or a class of expanded clone.

V,size,J,D,DNA,CDR3
TRBV5-1,-,TRBJ1-4,-,TGCGCCAGCACGCGGGGATTTGGTGAAAAACTGTTTTTT,CASTRGFGEKLFF
TRBV5-1,-,TRBJ2-3,-,TGCGCCAGCAGCGTAATCGATCCTAGCACAGATACGCAGTATTTT,CASSVIDPSTDTQYF
TRBV18,-,TRBJ1-2,-,TGTGCCAGCTCACCGGGTCCTAATCGGATACTCTTC,CASSPGPNRILF
TRBV28,-,TRBJ2-7,-,TGTGCCAGCAGCCTAGGGGCCTCCCAGGGGTTCGTGTACTTC,CASSLGASQGFVYF
TRBV30,once,TRBJ2-2,TRBD2,TGTGCCTGGAGACTAGCGGGAGACACCGGGGAGCTGTTTTTT,CAWRLAGDTGELFF
TRBV14,-,TRBJ1-2,-,TGTGCCAGCAGCCATGACAGCGTCTATGGCTACACCTTC,CASSHDSVYGYTF
TRBV5-6,-,TRBJ1-5,-,TGTGCCAACATTACTTCCCAACAGCGCGGAGAATCAGCCCCAGCATTT,CANITSQQRGESAPAF
TRBV12-5,-,TRBJ1-2,-,TGTGCTAGTGGTTCGGGTTTGGGCTATGGCTACACCTTC,CASGSGLGYGYTF
TRBV7-8,-,TRBJ2-5,-,TGTGCCAGCAGCAACCAACATAGGGGGAATGGAGAGACCCAGTACTTC,CASSNQHRGNGETQYF
TRBV5-4,-,TRBJ2-7,-,TGTGCCAGCAGCCCAACGGAAGGGCCCTACGAGCAGTACTTC,CASSPTEGPYEQYF
TRBV2,-,TRBJ2-7,-,TGTGCCAGCAGTGGGGTGGGACCCTTTGGGGGTGCCTACGAGCAGTACTTC,CASSGVGPFGGAYEQYF
TRBV5-6,-,TRBJ2-2,TRBD1,TGTGCCAGCAGCGCCGACAGGGCGGTCGGGGAGCTGTTTTTT,CASSADRAVGELFF
TRBV19,-,TRBJ2-7,-,TGTGCCAGTAGTCGGAACTACGAGCAGTACTTC,CASSRNYEQYF
TRBV28,-,TRBJ1-3,-,TGTGCCAGCAGCTCCGGACAGCCTCTTTCTGGAAACACCATATATTTT,CASSSGQPLSGNTIYF
TRBV4-1,-,TRBJ1-4,-,TGCGCCAGCAGCCAAGGGAGCTCAACTAATGAAAAACTGTTTTTT,CASSQGSSTNEKLFF
TRBV27,-,TRBJ1-5,-,TGTGCCAGCAGTCTCGGGTATAGCAATCAGCCCCAGCATTTT,CASSLGYSNQPQHF
TRBV11-2,-,TRBJ2-3,-,TGTGCCAGCAGCACAGGGTCATACACAGATACGCAGTATTTT,CASSTGSYTDTQYF
TRBV19,-,TRBJ1-1,-,TGTGCCAGTAGTATCCCTGGACAGACGGGCAACACTGAAGCTTTCTTT,CASSIPGQTGNTEAFF
TRBV7-2,-,TRBJ1-1,-,TGTGCCAGCAGCTTAGTTAGGGACACTGAAGCTTTCTTT,CASSLVRDTEAFF
TRBV11-1,-,TRBJ2-3,TRBD1,TGTGCCAGCAGCTTAATGGGACAGGGCTTCAGCACAGATACGCAGTATTTT,CASSLMGQGFSTDTQYF
TRBV7-2,-,TRBJ1-2,TRBD1,TGTGCCAGCAGCATCTGGACAGGGGAGGTCGGTGGCTACACCTTC,CASSIWTGEVGGYTF
TRBV30,-,TRBJ1-2,-,TGTGCCTGGAGCAAACAGGTTTTTCTGAGTGGCTACACCTTC,CAWSKQVFLSGYTF
TRBV7-9,few,TRBJ1-6,TRBD1,TGTGCCAGCAGCACCGGACAGGGAATGGGTTCACCCCTCCACTTT,CASSTGQGMGSPLHF
TRBV28,-,TRBJ1-1,-,TGTGCCAGCAGTTCGCAGGGAATTTTTTTGAGTAACACTGAAGCTTTCTTT,CASSSQGIFLSNTEAFF
TRBV9,-,TRBJ1-5,-,TGTGCCAGCAGCTTACAGGGCGGGGATCAGCCCCAGCATTTT,CASSLQGGDQPQHF
TRBV5-6,-,TRBJ1-2,-,TGTGCCAGCAGCTGGGCAGACATTAACTATGGCTACACCTTC,CASSWADINYGYTF
TRBV6-5,-,TRBJ1-1,-,TGTGCCAGCAGTCCCCGGGAAGGGGGGAGCACTGAAGCTTTCTTT,CASSPREGGSTEAFF
TRBV11-2,-,TRBJ1-1,TRBD1,TGTGCCAGCAGTACAGGGGGAAGGACTGAAGCTTTCTTT,CASSTGGRTEAFF
TRBV28,-,TRBJ1-2,TRBD1,TGTGCCAGCAGTCTTCCGGGACAGGGGAACTATGGCTACACCTTC,CASSLPGQGNYGYTF
TRBV6-6,-,TRBJ1-4,-,TGTGCCAGCAGTTATGGGGCTACTAATGAAAAACTGTTTTTT,CASSYGATNEKLFF
TRBV15,-,TRBJ1-1,-,TGTGCCACCAGCTCAAGAATGAACACTGAAGCTTTCTTT,CATSSRMNTEAFF
TRBV29-1,-,TRBJ2-7,-,TGCAGCGTTGAAGATACCAGGAGCTCCTACGAGCAGTACTTC,CSVEDTRSSYEQYF
TRBV9,-,TRBJ1-1,TRBD1,TGTGCCAGCAGCGTAGCGACAGGGGGATTTCACACTGAAGCTTTCTTT,CASSVATGGFHTEAFF
TRBV2,-,TRBJ2-3,-,TGTGCCAGCAGTAAGCACCAAGGGACAGATACGCAGTATTTT,CASSKHQGTDTQYF
TRBV5-4,-,TRBJ1-2,TRBD1,TGTGCCAGCAGTCAGGACAGGGGGACTGGCTACACCTTC,CASSQDRGTGYTF
TRBV4-1,-,TRBJ2-1,-,TGCGCCAGCAGCCAAGAAGGGGGTAGCAGATTCTACAATGAGCAGTTCTTC,CASSQEGGSRFYNEQFF
TRBV7-2,-,TRBJ2-2,-,TGTGCCAGCAGCTTGACAGAGCGCACCGGGGAGCTGTTTTTT,CASSLTERTGELFF
TRBV30,-,TRBJ1-2,-,TGTGCCTGGAGTCAAAATGTGGGCTATGGCTACACCTTC,CAWSQNVGYGYTF
TRBV5-5,-,TRBJ2-2,TRBD1,TGTGCCAGCAGCCGTGGGACAGGGAATGACGGGGAGCTGTTTTTT,CASSRGTGNDGELFF
TRBV10-3,-,TRBJ1-5,-,TGTGCCATCAGTGAGTCCGGGGAGGCCCAGCATTTT,CAISESGEAQHF
TRBV5-8,-,TRBJ1-2,TRBD1,TGTGCCAGCAGCCCTGCCGGGACAGGGTATGGCTACACCTTC,CASSPAGTGYGYTF
TRBV7-9,-,TRBJ2-5,TRBD1,TGTGCCAGCAGCTTAGCCGCCCGACAGGGGACCCGGGAGACCCAGTACTTC,CASSLAARQGTRETQYF
TRBV27,-,TRBJ2-1,-,TGTGCCAGCAGTTCCTCTGGAGGGACCCAGGTTGCGTTCTTC,CASSSSGGTQVAFF
TRBV6-1,medium-sized,TRBJ2-7,-,TGTGCCAGCAGTGAGTCAGGCGAGACCTACGAGCAGTACTTC,CASSESGETYEQYF
TRBV7-9,-,TRBJ2-1,-,TGTGCCAGCAGCCCCGATTACAATGAGCAGTTCTTC,CASSPDYNEQFF
TRBV10-1,-,TRBJ2-1,-,TGCGCCAGCAGTGGGATGAGGGGCAATGAGCAGTTCTTC,CASSGMRGNEQFF
TRBV29-1,-,TRBJ1-2,-,TGCAGCAACGCACAGGGTTTAGGGGGTGGCTACACCTTC,CSNAQGLGGGYTF
TRBV28,-,TRBJ1-5,TRBD1,TGTGCCAGCAGTTCAGGGGGGGAAGGGTATCAGCCCCAGCATTTT,CASSSGGEGYQPQHF
TRBV9,-,TRBJ1-1,TRBD1,TGTGCCAGCAGTGCGGACAGGGGAAGCACTGAAGCTTTCTTT,CASSADRGSTEAFF
TRBV28,-,TRBJ2-6,TRBD2,TGTGCCAGCAGTTTCGGGGGGGCTGGGGCCAACGTCCTGACTTTC,CASSFGGAGANVLTF
TRBV7-2,once,TRBJ2-7,-,TGTGCCAGCAGCGAAAAATGGCCTCCGTACAGGCAGTACTTC,CASSEKWPPYRQYF
TRBV28,-,TRBJ1-3,-,TGTGCCAGCAGTGCCACAGAAACTGGAAACACCATATATTTT,CASSATETGNTIYF
TRBV18,-,TRBJ1-1,-,TGTGCCAGCTCACCACTGATTCTGGGGGCGACTGAAGCTTTCTTT,CASSPLILGATEAFF